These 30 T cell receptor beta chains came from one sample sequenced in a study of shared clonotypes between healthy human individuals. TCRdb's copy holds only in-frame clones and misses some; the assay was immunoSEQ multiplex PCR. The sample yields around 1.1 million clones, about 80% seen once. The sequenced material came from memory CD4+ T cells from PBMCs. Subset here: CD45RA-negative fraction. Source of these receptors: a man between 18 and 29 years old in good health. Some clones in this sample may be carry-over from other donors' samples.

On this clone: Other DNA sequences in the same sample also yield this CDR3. In DNA form, the CDR3 reads TGTGCCAGCAGCCGCGGGAGCTCCTACAATGAGCAGTTCTTC. Translating gives CASSRGSSYNEQFF. The chain carries TRBV11-2 and TRBJ2-1; 7 nucleotides align to TRBD2. The CDR3 loop spans 14 amino acids. Looked up from germline, CDR1 is SGHAT and CDR2 is FQNNGV. With V trimmed by 5 bases and J by 0 bases, 1 base remained unmatched. Variable domain in full (rest from reference TRBV11-2 and TRBJ2-1): EAGVAQSPRYKIIEKRQSVAFWCNPISGHATLYWYQQILGQGPKLLIQFQNNGVVDDSQLPKDRFSAERLKGVDSTLKIQPAKLEDSAVYLCASSRGSSYNEQFFGPGTRLTVL.

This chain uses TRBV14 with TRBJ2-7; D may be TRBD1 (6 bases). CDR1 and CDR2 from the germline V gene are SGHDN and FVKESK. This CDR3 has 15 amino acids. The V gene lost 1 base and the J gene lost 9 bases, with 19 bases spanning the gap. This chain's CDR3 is CASSQAATGFGGQYF. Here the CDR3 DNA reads TGTGCCAGCAGCCAAGCTGCGACAGGCTTTGGGGGGCAGTACTTC.

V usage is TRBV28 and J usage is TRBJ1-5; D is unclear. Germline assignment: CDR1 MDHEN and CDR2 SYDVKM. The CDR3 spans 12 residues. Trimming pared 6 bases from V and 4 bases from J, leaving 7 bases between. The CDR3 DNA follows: TGTGCCAGCAGGACTAATAATCAGCCCCAGCATTTT. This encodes CASRTNNQPQHF.

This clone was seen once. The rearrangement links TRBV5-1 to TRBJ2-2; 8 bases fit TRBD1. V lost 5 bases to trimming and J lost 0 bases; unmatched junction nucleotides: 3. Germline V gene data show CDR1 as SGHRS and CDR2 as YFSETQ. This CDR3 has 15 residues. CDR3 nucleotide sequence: TGCGCCAGCAGAAAGACAGGGGCGAACACCGGGGAGCTGTTTTTT. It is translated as CASRKTGANTGELFF.

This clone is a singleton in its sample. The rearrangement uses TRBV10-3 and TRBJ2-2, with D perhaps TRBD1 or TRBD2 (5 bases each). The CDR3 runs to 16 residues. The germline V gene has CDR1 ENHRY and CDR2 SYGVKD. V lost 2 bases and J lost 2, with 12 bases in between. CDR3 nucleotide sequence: TGTGCCATCAGTGAGAGACAGAGGGGAAACACCGGGGAGCTGTTTTTT. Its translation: CAISERQRGNTGELFF.

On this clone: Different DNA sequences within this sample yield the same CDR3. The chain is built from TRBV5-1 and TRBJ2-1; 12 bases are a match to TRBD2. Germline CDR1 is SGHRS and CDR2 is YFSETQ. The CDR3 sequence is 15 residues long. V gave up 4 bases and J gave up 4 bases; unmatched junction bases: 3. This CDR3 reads CASSAGTSGYNEQFF. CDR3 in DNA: TGCGCCAGCAGCGCCGGGACTAGCGGGTACAATGAGCAGTTCTTC.

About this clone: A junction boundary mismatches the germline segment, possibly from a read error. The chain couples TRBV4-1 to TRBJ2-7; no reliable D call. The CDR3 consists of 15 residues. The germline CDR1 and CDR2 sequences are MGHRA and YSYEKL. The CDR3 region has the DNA TGCGCCAGCAGTCAAGGAGCAGCAGAATCCTACGAGCAGTACTTC. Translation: CASSQGAAESYEQYF.

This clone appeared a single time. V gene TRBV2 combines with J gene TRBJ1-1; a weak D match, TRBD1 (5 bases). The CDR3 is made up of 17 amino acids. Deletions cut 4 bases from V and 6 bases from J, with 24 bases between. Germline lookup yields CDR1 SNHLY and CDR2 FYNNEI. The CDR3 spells CASSAYVPLGRGSEAFF. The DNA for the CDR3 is TGTGCCAGCAGTGCCTACGTGCCCCTGGGACGGGGATCTGAAGCTTTCTTT.

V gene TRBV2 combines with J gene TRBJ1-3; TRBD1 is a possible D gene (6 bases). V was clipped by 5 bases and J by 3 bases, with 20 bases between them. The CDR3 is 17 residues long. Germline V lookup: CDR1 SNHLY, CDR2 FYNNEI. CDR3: CASSFLSLQGGGNTIYF. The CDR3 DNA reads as TGTGCCAGCAGTTTCCTATCATTACAGGGAGGTGGAAACACCATATATTTT.

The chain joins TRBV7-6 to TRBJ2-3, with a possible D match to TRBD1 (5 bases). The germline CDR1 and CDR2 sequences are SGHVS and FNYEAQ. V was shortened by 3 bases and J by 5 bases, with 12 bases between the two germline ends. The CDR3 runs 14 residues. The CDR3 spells CASSFSGREDTQYF. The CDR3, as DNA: TGTGCCAGCAGCTTTTCAGGGCGTGAAGATACGCAGTATTTT.

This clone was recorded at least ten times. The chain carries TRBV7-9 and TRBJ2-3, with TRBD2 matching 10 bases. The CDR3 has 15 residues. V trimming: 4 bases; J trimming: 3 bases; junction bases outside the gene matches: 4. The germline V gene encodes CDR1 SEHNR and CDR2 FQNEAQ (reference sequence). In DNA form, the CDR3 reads TGTGCCAGCAGCTCCGGGACTAGCGAAACAGATACGCAGTATTTT. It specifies CASSSGTSETDTQYF.

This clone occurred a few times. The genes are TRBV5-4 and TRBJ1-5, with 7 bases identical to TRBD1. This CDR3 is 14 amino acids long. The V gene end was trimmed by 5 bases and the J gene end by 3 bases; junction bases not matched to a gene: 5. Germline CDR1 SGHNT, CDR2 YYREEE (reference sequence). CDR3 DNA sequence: TGTGCCAGCAGTCGACAGGGAAACAATCAGCCCCAGCATTTT. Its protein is CASSRQGNNQPQHF. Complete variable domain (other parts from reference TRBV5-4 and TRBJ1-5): ETGVTQSPTHLIKTRGQQVTLRCSSQSGHNTVSWYQQALGQGPQFIFQYYREEENGRGNFPPRFSGLQFPNYSSELNVNALELDDSALYLCASSRQGNNQPQHFGDGTRLSIL.

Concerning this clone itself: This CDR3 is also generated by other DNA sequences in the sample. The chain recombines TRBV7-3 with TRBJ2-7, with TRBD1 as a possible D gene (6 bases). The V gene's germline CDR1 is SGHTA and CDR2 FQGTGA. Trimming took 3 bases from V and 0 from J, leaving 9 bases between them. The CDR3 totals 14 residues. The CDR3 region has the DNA TGTGCCAGCAGCTTGACAGGTTCCTCCTACGAGCAGTACTTC. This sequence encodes CASSLTGSSYEQYF.

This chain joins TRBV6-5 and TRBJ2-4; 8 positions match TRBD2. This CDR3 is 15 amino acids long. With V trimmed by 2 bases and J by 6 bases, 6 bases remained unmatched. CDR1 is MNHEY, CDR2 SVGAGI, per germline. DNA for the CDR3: TGTGCCAGCAGTTACACGGGAGGGCCTGGAAACATTCAGTACTTC. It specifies CASSYTGGPGNIQYF.

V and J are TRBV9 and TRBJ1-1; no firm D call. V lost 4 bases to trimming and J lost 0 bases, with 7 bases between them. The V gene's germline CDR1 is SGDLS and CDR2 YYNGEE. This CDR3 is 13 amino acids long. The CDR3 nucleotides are TGTGCCAGCAGCCAAGCGGTGAACACTGAAGCTTTCTTT. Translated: CASSQAVNTEAFF.

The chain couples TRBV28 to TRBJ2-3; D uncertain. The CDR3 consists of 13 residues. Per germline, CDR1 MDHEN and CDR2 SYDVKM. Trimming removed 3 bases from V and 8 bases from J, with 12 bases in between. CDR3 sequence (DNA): TGTGCCAGCAGTTTTTTGGCCCCACCTACGCAGTATTTT. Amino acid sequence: CASSFLAPPTQYF. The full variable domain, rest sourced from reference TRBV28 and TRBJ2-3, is DVKVTQSSRYLVKRTGEKVFLECVQDMDHENMFWYRQDPGLGLRLIYFSYDVKMKEKGDIPEGYSVSREKKERFSLILESASTNQTSMYLCASSFLAPPTQYFGPGTRLTVL.

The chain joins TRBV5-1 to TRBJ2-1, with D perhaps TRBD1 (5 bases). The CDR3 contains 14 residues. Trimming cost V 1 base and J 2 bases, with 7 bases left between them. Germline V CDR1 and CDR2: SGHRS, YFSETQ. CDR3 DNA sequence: TGCGCCAGCAGCTTGCAGGGCCCCTACAATGAGCAGTTCTTC. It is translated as CASSLQGPYNEQFF.

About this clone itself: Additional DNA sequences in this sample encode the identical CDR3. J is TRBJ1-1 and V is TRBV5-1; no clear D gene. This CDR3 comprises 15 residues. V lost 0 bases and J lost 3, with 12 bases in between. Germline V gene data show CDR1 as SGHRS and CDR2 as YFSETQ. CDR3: CASSLAVGLDTEAFF. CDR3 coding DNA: TGCGCCAGCAGCTTGGCCGTTGGGTTGGACACTGAAGCTTTCTTT.

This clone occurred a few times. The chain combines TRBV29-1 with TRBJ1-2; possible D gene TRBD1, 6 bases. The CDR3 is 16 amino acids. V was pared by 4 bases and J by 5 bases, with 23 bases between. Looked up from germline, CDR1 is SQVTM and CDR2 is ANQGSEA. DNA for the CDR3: TGCAGCGTTGTCCGCATAATACAGGGATGGGAATATGGCTACACCTTC. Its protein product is CSVVRIIQGWEYGYTF.

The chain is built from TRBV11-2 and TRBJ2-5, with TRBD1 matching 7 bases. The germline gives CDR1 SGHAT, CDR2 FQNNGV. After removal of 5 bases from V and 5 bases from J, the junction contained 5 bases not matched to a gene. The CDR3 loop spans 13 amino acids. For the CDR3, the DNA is TGTGCCAGCAGCCCAGACAGGGTGGAGACCCAGTACTTC. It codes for CASSPDRVETQYF.

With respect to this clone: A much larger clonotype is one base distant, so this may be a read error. CDR3 sequence (DNA): TGTGCCAGCAGGGGACAGGAGAACACTGAAGCTTTCTTT. Translating it yields CASRGQENTEAFF. V is TRBV2 and J is TRBJ1-1, with 8 bases identical to TRBD1. The length of the CDR3 is 13 residues. Germline values: CDR1 SNHLY, CDR2 FYNNEI. V lost 6 bases, J lost 1 base, and 1 base stayed unmatched.

The CDR3 spells CASSFIVLGTLTYEQYF. In nucleotides, the CDR3 is TGTGCCAGCAGTTTCATCGTCTTAGGGACCCTCACCTACGAGCAGTACTTC. This chain connects TRBV28 to TRBJ2-7, with D perhaps given as TRBD1 or TRBD2 (5 bases each). The CDR3 spans 17 residues. Germline V gives CDR1 MDHEN, CDR2 SYDVKM. V was cut by 3 bases and J by 2 bases, with 20 bases left in between.

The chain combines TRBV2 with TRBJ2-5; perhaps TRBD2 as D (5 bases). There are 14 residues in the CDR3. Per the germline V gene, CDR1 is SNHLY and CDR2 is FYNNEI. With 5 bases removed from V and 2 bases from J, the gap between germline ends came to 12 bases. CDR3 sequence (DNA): TGTGCCAGCAGTACCGACGCGGGTCAAGAGACCCAGTACTTC. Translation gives CASSTDAGQETQYF.

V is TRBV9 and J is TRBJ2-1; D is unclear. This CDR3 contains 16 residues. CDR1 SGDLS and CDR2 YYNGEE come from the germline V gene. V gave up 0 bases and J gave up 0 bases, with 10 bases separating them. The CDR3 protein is CASSVEGASSYNEQFF. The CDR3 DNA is TGTGCCAGCAGCGTAGAAGGTGCTAGCTCCTACAATGAGCAGTTCTTC.

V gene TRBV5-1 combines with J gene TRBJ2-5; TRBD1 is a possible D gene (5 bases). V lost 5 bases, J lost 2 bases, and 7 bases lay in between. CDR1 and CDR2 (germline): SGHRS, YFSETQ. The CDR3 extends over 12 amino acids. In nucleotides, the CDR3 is TGCGCCAGCAGGACAGCTCAAGAGACCCAGTACTTC. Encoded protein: CASRTAQETQYF.

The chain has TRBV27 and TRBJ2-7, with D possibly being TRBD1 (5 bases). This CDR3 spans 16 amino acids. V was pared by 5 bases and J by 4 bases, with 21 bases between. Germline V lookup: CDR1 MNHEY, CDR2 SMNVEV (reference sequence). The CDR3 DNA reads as TGTGCCAGCAGTAAAGCCTTAGGGGTCGCCTTTTACGAGCAGTACTTC. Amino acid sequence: CASSKALGVAFYEQYF.

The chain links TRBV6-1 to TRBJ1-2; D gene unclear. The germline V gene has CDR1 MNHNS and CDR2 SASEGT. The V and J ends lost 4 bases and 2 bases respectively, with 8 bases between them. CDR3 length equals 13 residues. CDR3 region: CASSAGPNYGYTF. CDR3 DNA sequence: TGTGCCAGCAGTGCCGGGCCAAACTATGGCTACACCTTC.

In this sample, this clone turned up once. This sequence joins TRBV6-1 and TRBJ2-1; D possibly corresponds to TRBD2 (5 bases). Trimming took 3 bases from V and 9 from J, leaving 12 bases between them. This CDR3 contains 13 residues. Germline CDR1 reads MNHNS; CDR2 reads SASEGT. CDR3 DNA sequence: TGTGCCAGCAGTGATAGTACGGGGTTTGAGCAGTTCTTC. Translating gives CASSDSTGFEQFF.

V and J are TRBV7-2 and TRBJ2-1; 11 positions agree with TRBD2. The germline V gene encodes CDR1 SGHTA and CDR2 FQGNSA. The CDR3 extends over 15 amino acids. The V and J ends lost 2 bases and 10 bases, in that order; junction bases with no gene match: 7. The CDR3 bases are TGTGCCAGCAGCTTACGCCTAGCGGGAGGAGGGGAGCAGTTCTTC. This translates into CASSLRLAGGGEQFF.

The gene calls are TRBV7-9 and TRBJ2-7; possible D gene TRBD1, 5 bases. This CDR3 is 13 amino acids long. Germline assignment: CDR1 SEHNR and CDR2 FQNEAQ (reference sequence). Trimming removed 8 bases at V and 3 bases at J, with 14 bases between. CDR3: CASSLGRVYEQYF. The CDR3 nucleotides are TGTGCCAGCTCCCTCGGCAGGGTCTACGAGCAGTACTTC.